A single sample is the source of the 13 T cell receptor beta chains below, sequenced in a study of CXCR3-negative and CXCR3-positive naive CD8 T cells. Findings of the study overall: Relative to CXCR3-negative naive cells, CXCR3-positive naive cells had more hydrophobic TRB CDR3s.

The antigens these receptors bind are not known. It was by 5' RACE with UMI labels that the TRB cDNA libraries were prepared. For each CDR3 protein, TCRdb gives one entry from its re-call of the 5' RACE reads, without DNA. Recorded for this sample: about 89,000 distinct CDR3 sequences. The material sequenced was naive CXCR3+ CD8+ T cells from blood. Subset described: CD45RO-CCR7+CD27+CD95- naive CD8+ T cells expressing CXCR3 (TNR3+). Receptor source: a human donor in good health. Some clones in this sample may be carry-over from other donors' samples.

The rearrangement links TRBV10-3 to TRBJ1-1. This CDR3 contains 13 residues. Per germline, CDR1 ENHRY and CDR2 SYGVKD. CDR3 residues: CAISESNSEGAFF.

The chain links TRBV6-1 to TRBJ2-7. CDR1 MNHNS and CDR2 SASEGT come from the germline V gene. The CDR3 spans 14 residues. The CDR3 here is CASSEMKLTYEQYF.

V and J are TRBV5-1 and TRBJ2-1; TCRdb returns TRBD2, unconfirmable since there is no DNA. Germline V gene sequence: CDR1 SGHRS, CDR2 YFSETQ. CDR3 size: 16 residues. CDR3 loop: CASSLGTSGTWDEQFF.

The genes are TRBV20-1 and TRBJ2-7; absent DNA, TCRdb's TRBD1 call cannot be checked. The CDR3 has 12 amino acids. Germline V lookup: CDR1 DFQATT, CDR2 SNEGSKA (reference sequence). The CDR3 reads CSAGTGTYEQYF.

CDR3 sequence: CASSLKAVLSTDTQYF. The genes are TRBV28 and TRBJ2-3. Germline CDR1 reads MDHEN; CDR2 reads SYDVKM. The CDR3 consists of 16 residues.

The rearrangement uses TRBV29-1 and TRBJ2-5; TCRdb reports TRBD1, a call that lacks DNA to check it against. CDR3 size: 14 residues. Per germline, CDR1 SQVTM and CDR2 ANQGSEA. The CDR3 spells CSVHPIGGQETQYF.

The gene calls are TRBV29-1 and TRBJ1-1; the TRBD1 assignment by TCRdb is unverifiable without DNA. The CDR3 is 13 amino acids. Germline values: CDR1 SQVTM, CDR2 ANQGSEA. This CDR3 is CSVGDRGNTEAFF.

The rearrangement links TRBV12-5 to TRBJ2-5; the D gene TCRdb calls, TRBD1, cannot be checked with no DNA. Germline CDR1 is LGHNT and CDR2 is FRNRAP. The CDR3 is made up of 15 amino acids. CDR3 sequence reads: CASGWGTGGLETQYF.

The chain couples TRBV9 to TRBJ2-2. This CDR3 has 13 amino acids. Germline loops: CDR1 SGDLS, CDR2 YYNGEE. The CDR3 here is CASSALNTGELFF.

The chain uses TRBV29-1 and TRBJ1-2; as DNA is missing, the TRBD1 call by TCRdb cannot be tested. Germline V gene data show CDR1 as SQVTM and CDR2 as ANQGSEA. The CDR3 contains 16 residues. Here the CDR3 reads CSVEDQQGRIGYGYTF.

V is TRBV4-1 and J is TRBJ1-6. Germline V gene data show CDR1 as MGHRA and CDR2 as YSYEKL. CDR3 length: 14 residues. The CDR3 protein is CASSREAYNSPLHF.

The chain recombines TRBV12-3 or TRBV12-4 with TRBJ1-5. This CDR3 comprises 12 residues. This CDR3 is CASSTDIQPQHF.

The chain uses TRBV13 and TRBJ2-4; the D gene TCRdb calls, TRBD1, cannot be checked with no DNA. Per germline, CDR1 PRHDT and CDR2 FYEKMQ (reference sequence). CDR3 length: 13 residues. CDR3 sequence reads: CASSPPVANIQYF. Full variable domain (missing parts from reference TRBV13 and TRBJ2-4): AAGVIQSPRHLIKEKRETATLKCYPIPRHDTVYWYQQGPGQDPQFLISFYEKMQSDKGSIPDRFSAQQFSDYHSELNMSSLELGDSALYFCASSPPVANIQYFGAGTRLSVL.